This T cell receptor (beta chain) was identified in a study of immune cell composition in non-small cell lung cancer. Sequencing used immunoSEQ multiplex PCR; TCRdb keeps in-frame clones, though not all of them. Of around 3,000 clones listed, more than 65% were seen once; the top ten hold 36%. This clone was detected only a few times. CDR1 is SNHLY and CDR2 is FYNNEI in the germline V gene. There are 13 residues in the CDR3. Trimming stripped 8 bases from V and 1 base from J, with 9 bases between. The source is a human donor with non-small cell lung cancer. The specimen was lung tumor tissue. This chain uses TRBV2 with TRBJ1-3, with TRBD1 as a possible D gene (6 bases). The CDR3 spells CASGQISGNTIYF. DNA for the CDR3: TGTGCCAGCGGACAGATTTCTGGAAACACCATATATTTT.